Listed here are 10 T cell receptor beta chains from one sample, sequenced in a study of cytomegalovirus exposure and HLA in healthy donors. Amplification used 60 Vbeta primers and 13 Jbeta primers. The repertoire was sequenced with immunoSEQ multiplex PCR; TCRdb's copy has only in-frame clones and lacks some. The data show roughly 99,000 clones, more than 65% seen once. Sequencing used PBMCs. These receptors were collected from a male donor in good health and CMV-seronegative.

The CDR3 sequence: CASSLAAREGNEQYF. The CDR3 DNA sequence: TGTGCCAGCAGTTTAGCGGCGCGGGAGGGGAACGAGCAGTACTTC. The genes are TRBV27 and TRBJ2-7; 9 bases fit TRBD2. The junction had 7 bases not matched to a gene; V was cut back by 2 bases and J by 5 bases. The CDR3 consists of 15 residues. Germline CDR1 MNHEY, CDR2 SMNVEV (reference sequence).

The chain couples TRBV10-3 to TRBJ1-1, with a tentative D call TRBD1 (6 bases). CDR1 is ENHRY and CDR2 is SYGVKD in the germline V gene. This CDR3 region has 12 residues. The V gene lost 6 bases and the J gene lost 5 bases, with 10 bases spanning the gap. CDR3 amino acids: CAIRRTETEAFF. Written as DNA, the CDR3 is TGTGCCATCAGGAGGACAGAAACTGAAGCTTTCTTT.

The chain joins TRBV7-9 to TRBJ2-1; 14 bases agree with TRBD2. The V segment lost 4 bases and the J segment 9 bases; nucleotides outside the gene matches: 17. Germline CDR1 is SEHNR and CDR2 is FQNEAQ (reference sequence). The CDR3 has 19 amino acids. CDR3 DNA sequence: TGTGCCAGCAGCTCCTCGGTGGGACTAGCGGGAGAGTATGTGAGTGAGCAGTTCTTC. It is translated as CASSSSVGLAGEYVSEQFF.

The chain carries TRBV7-3 and TRBJ2-1; D might be TRBD1 (5 bases). The CDR3 extends over 15 amino acids. The germline V gene encodes CDR1 SGHTA and CDR2 FQGTGA. Trimming took 5 bases from V and 0 from J, leaving 11 bases between them. Here the CDR3 DNA reads TGTGCCAGCAGCAAAATGGGGCCCTCCTACAATGAGCAGTTCTTC. Amino acids: CASSKMGPSYNEQFF.

The table lists this clone with a few counts. The chain has TRBV30 and TRBJ1-5, with D unresolved. This CDR3 comprises 13 residues. Trimming stripped 0 bases from V and 7 bases from J, with 10 bases between. In germline, CDR1 is GTSNPN, CDR2 SVGIG (reference sequence). CDR3 in DNA: TGTGCCTGGAGTGTTCAAGGCGGCCAGCCCCAGCATTTT. Amino acids: CAWSVQGGQPQHF.

In DNA form, the CDR3 reads TGTGCCAGAAGCTTGAACAGACAGGGTTCAACCTACGAGCAGTACTTC. Encoded protein: CARSLNRQGSTYEQYF. The V gene is TRBV5-3, the J gene TRBJ2-7, with TRBD1 matching 7 bases. TRBV5-3 is flagged as an ORF with uncertain function. V lost 1 base, J lost 2 bases, and 9 bases stayed unmatched. This CDR3 contains 16 residues.

V is TRBV28 and J is TRBJ2-7; 7 bases fit TRBD2. Looked up from germline, CDR1 is MDHEN and CDR2 is SYDVKM. The trim removed 4 bases at V and 4 bases at J, leaving 4 bases unmatched. This CDR3 contains 13 residues. The CDR3 DNA sequence: TGTGCCAGCAGTTCCATGGGGGGGTACGAGCAGTACTTC. Its protein product is CASSSMGGYEQYF.

The rearrangement links TRBV21-1 to TRBJ2-1; the table's TRBD2 call for D was not verified on the DNA. TRBV21-1 is a pseudogene locus. CDR3 size: 15 residues. The CDR3 sequence is CASSPTSGVYNEQFF. CDR3 coding DNA: TGTGCCAGCAGCCCTACTAGCGGGGTTTACAATGAGCAGTTCTTC.

J is TRBJ2-7 and V is TRBV19, with 8 nucleotides matching TRBD2. CDR1 is LNHDA, CDR2 SQIVND, per germline (reference sequence). V was clipped by 2 bases and J by 3 bases; unmatched bases: 6. The CDR3 runs 15 residues. As DNA, the CDR3 is TGTGCCAGTAGTATATTTAGCGGGGAAAGCTACGAGCAGTACTTC. This encodes CASSIFSGESYEQYF.

The chain recombines TRBV5-4 with TRBJ2-3, with 7 positions matching TRBD1. CDR1 SGHNT and CDR2 YYREEE come from the germline V gene (reference sequence). V lost 0 bases to trimming and J lost 4 bases; unmatched junction nucleotides: 8. The length of the CDR3 is 16 residues. CDR3 nucleotide sequence: TGTGCCAGCAGCTTGGCGGGTAACAGGGGACCAGATACGCAGTATTTT. This codes for CASSLAGNRGPDTQYF.